What follows is one T cell receptor beta chain and its context. The assay was immunoSEQ multiplex PCR, and TCRdb's table has in-frame clones only and misses some. The profile shows 85,000 to 120,000 clones, about 88% of them singletons. The data belong to a study of T cell responses to AZD1222 COVID-19 vaccine. The TCR comes from an adult in good health. The source material was peripheral blood, sampled on day 0 of AZD1222 vaccination.

This chain's CDR3 is CASSSSTGLPDSPLHF. In DNA form, the CDR3 reads TGCGCCAGCAGCTCTTCAACAGGGCTTCCCGATTCACCCCTCCACTTT. The chain couples TRBV5-1 to TRBJ1-6; maybe TRBD1 (6 bases). From germline, CDR1 is SGHRS and CDR2 YFSETQ. V was cut by 3 bases and J by 8 bases, with 18 bases left in between. The CDR3 is 16 amino acids.